The clone carrying this T cell receptor (beta chain) was picked up one time. Antigen: not known. Using immunoSEQ multiplex PCR, the repertoire was profiled, and TCRdb retains in-frame clones only, with some absent. The sample has some 150,000 clones, about 90% seen once. The data belong to a study of T cell responses to AZD1222 COVID-19 vaccine. Overall study results and limits: Increased Spike-specific TCR breadth and depth were observed after two AZD1222 doses.

CDR1 and CDR2 (germline): SGHTA, FQGTGA. V lost 10 bases and J 6 bases, leaving 9 bases between the germline ends. The CDR3 loop spans 11 amino acids. The sample in question was peripheral blood, obtained on day 0 of MenACWY control vaccination. The chain is built from TRBV7-3 and TRBJ2-2; D unclear. This receptor was taken from an adult in good health. The CDR3 loop is CATRGSGELFF. CDR3 DNA sequence: TGTGCCACCCGTGGTTCCGGGGAGCTGTTTTTT.